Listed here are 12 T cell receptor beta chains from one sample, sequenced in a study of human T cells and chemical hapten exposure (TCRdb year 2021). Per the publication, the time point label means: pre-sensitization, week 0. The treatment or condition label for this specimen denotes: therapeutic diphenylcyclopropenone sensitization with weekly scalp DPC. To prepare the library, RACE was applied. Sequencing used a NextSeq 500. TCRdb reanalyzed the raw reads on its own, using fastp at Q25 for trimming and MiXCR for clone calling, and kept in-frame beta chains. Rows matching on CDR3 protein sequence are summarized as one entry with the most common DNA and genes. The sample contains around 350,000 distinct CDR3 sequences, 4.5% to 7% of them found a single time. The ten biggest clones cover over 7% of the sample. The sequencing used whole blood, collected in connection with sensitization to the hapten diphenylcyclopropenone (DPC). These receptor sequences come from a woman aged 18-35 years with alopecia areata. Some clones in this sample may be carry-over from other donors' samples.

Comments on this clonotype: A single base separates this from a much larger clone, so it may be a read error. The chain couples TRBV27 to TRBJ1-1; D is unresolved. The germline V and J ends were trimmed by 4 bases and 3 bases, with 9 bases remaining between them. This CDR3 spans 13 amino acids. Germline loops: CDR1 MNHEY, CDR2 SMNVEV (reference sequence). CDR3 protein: CASSSYMDTEAFF. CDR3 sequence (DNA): TGTGCCAGCAGTTCCTACATGGACACTGAAGCTTTCTTT.

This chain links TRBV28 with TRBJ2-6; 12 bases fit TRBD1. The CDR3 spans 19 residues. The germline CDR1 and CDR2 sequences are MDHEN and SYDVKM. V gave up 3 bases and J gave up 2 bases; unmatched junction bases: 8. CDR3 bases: TGTGCCAGCAGTTTTCCCGCCGGGACAGGGGGCGCTGGGGCCAACGTCCTGACTTTC. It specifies CASSFPAGTGGAGANVLTF.

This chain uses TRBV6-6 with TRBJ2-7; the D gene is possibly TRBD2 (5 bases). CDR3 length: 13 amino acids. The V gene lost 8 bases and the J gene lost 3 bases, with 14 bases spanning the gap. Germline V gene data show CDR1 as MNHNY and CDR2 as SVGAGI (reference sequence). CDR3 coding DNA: TGTGCCAGCCTGGCCGGGGTGAACTACGAGCAGTACTTC. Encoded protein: CASLAGVNYEQYF.

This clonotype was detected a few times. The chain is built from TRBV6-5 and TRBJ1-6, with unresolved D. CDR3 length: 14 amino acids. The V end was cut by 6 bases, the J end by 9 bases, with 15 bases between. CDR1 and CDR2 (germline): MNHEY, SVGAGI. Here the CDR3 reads CASSPGRVASPLHF. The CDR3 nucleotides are TGTGCCAGCAGCCCCGGGCGGGTAGCTTCACCCCTCCACTTT.

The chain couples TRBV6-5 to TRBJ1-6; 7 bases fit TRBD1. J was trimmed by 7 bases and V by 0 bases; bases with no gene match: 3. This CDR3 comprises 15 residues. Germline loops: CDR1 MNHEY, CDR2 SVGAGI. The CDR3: CASSYSGGLNSPLHF. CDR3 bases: TGTGCCAGCAGTTACTCAGGGGGCCTGAATTCACCCCTCCACTTT.

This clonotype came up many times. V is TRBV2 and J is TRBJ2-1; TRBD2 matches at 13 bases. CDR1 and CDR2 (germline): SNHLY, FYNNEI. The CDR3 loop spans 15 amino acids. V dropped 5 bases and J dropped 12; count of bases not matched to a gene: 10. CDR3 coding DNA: TGTGCCAGCAGTCTCAGCGGGACTAGCGGGGTTGGGCAGTTCTTC. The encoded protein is CASSLSGTSGVGQFF.

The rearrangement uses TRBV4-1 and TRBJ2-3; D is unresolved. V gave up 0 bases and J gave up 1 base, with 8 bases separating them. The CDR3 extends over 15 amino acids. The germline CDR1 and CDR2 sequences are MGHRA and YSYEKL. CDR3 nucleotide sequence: TGCGCCAGCAGCCAAGACTTTATCCGCACAGATACGCAGTATTTT. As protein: CASSQDFIRTDTQYF.

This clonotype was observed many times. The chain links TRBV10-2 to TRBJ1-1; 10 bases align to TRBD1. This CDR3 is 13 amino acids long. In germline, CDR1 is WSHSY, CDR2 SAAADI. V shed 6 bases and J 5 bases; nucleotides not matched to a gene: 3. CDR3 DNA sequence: TGCGCCAGCAGGGGGACAGGGGAAACTGAAGCTTTCTTT. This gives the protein CASRGTGETEAFF.

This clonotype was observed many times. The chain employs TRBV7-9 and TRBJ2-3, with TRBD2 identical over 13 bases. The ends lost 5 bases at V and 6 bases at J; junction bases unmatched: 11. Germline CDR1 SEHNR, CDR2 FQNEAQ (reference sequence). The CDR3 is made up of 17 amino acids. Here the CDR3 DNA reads TGTGCCAGCAGCCCCGGGACTAGCGGGGAATTTTGGGATACGCAGTATTTT. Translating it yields CASSPGTSGEFWDTQYF. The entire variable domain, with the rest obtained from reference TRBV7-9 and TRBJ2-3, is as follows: DTGVSQNPRHKITKRGQNVTFRCDPISEHNRLYWYRQTLGQGPEFLTYFQNEAQLEKSRLLSDRFSAERPKGSFSTLEIQRTEQGDSAMYLCASSPGTSGEFWDTQYFGPGTRLTVL.

CDR3 protein: CASSVAPMNTEAFF. For the CDR3, the DNA is TGTGCCAGCAGCGTAGCTCCGATGAACACTGAAGCTTTCTTT. The chain has TRBV9 and TRBJ1-1; D not certain. V was cut by 0 bases and J by 0 bases, with 6 bases left in between. Per the germline V gene, CDR1 is SGDLS and CDR2 is YYNGEE. The CDR3 length is 14 residues.

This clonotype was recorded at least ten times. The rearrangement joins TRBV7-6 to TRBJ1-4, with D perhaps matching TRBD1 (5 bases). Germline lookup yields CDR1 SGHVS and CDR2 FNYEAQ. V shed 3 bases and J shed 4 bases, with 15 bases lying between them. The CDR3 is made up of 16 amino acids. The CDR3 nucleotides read TGTGCCAGCAGCTTGACCGGGACGGGCTTTAATGAAAAACTGTTTTTT. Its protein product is CASSLTGTGFNEKLFF.

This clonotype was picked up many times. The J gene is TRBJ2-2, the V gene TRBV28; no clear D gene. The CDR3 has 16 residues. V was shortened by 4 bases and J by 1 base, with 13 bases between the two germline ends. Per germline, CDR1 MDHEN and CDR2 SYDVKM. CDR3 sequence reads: CASSYNPRWNTGELFF. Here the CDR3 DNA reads TGTGCCAGCAGTTACAATCCGCGATGGAACACCGGGGAGCTGTTTTTT.